This passage covers 8 T cell receptor beta chains from one sample sequenced in a study of T cell responses to AZD1222 COVID-19 vaccine. TCRdb's copy holds only in-frame clones and misses some; the assay was immunoSEQ multiplex PCR. The sample carries approximately 70,000 clones, about four fifths recorded once. The sequences come from peripheral blood, collected on day 0 of AZD1222 vaccination. The receptors were sampled from an adult in good health.

This clone came up a few times. J is TRBJ1-4 and V is TRBV5-1; perhaps TRBD1 as D (5 bases). V was shortened by 0 bases and J by 7 bases, with 10 bases between the two germline ends. CDR1 and CDR2 (germline): SGHRS, YFSETQ. The CDR3 contains 14 residues. The CDR3 spells CASSLVQGGEKLFF. CDR3 sequence (DNA): TGCGCCAGCAGCTTGGTCCAGGGAGGTGAAAAACTGTTTTTT.

V and J are TRBV7-3 and TRBJ2-1; 10 nucleotides line up with TRBD1. In germline, CDR1 is SGHTA, CDR2 FQGTGA. V trimming: 5 bases; J trimming: 6 bases; junction bases outside the gene matches: 7. This CDR3 is 15 amino acids long. The CDR3 region is CASSVGQGITNEQFF. The CDR3 coding sequence is TGTGCCAGCAGCGTGGGACAGGGGATCACCAATGAGCAGTTCTTC.

The chain recombines TRBV19 with TRBJ1-1; TRBD1 aligns across 7 bases. CDR1 is LNHDA and CDR2 is SQIVND in the germline V gene (reference sequence). The junction had 1 base not matched to a gene; V was cut back by 4 bases and J by 2 bases. The CDR3 runs to 13 residues. CDR3 protein: CASSKGANTEAFF. CDR3 coding DNA: TGTGCCAGTAGTAAGGGGGCCAACACTGAAGCTTTCTTT.

As to this clone: The germline gene is not matched at one end of the junction; a read error may be the cause. The rearrangement uses TRBV28 and TRBJ2-7; D not resolved. CDR1 and CDR2 (germline): MDHEN, SYDVKM. This CDR3 has 11 amino acids. CDR3 sequence (DNA): TGTGCCAGCAGACCTACGCCCCGGGTCCGCTTC. Its protein product is CASRPTPRVRF.

The rearrangement joins TRBV11-3 to TRBJ2-4, with D perhaps being TRBD1 or TRBD2 (5 bases each). Trimming shortened V by 4 bases and J by 4 bases, and 11 bases separated the two germline ends. Germline CDR1 SGHNT, CDR2 YENEEA. The CDR3 is 14 residues long. CDR3 amino acids: CASSYRDGKNIQYF. CDR3 nucleotides: TGTGCCAGCAGCTACCGGGACGGTAAAAACATTCAGTACTTC.

The V gene is TRBV9, the J gene TRBJ1-2; 7 nucleotides agree with TRBD1. CDR3 size: 15 residues. The germline CDR1 and CDR2 sequences are SGDLS and YYNGEE. V was clipped by 2 bases and J by 5 bases; unmatched bases: 9. This CDR3 reads CASSVQTGTGYGYTF. DNA of the CDR3: TGTGCCAGCAGCGTCCAGACAGGGACGGGATATGGCTACACCTTC.

The rearrangement joins TRBV28 to TRBJ1-1; D perhaps matches TRBD1 (6 bases). CDR3 size: 15 residues. V lost 2 bases and J lost 1, with 11 bases in between. From germline, CDR1 is MDHEN and CDR2 SYDVKM. This CDR3 reads CASSLQGRGNTEAFF. CDR3 nucleotides: TGTGCCAGCAGTTTACAGGGGCGGGGGAACACTGAAGCTTTCTTT.

V and J are TRBV5-1 and TRBJ1-1, with 9 bases matching TRBD1. J was trimmed by 6 bases and V by 9 bases; bases with no gene match: 12. This CDR3 region has 14 residues. Germline assignment: CDR1 SGHRS and CDR2 YFSETQ. CDR3 DNA: TGCGCCACCACCCCAGGGGACAGGGCGGCTGAAGCTTTCTTT. It encodes CATTPGDRAAEAFF.